These 9 T cell receptor beta chains were all obtained from the same sample, sequenced in a study of identical twins. TCRdb redid the calling of the 5' RACE reads with MiXCR, one entry per CDR3 protein. In the table there are 500,000 or so distinct CDR3 sequences, roughly a fifth of which are singletons. The data were also submitted as part of a second study, on T cells expressing NK-cell markers.

Sequenced material: CD4+ T cells sorted from blood. Receptors originate from a woman younger than 30 in good health.

This clonotype was detected only a few times. The chain links TRBV12-3 or TRBV12-4 to TRBJ2-2; D is unresolved. V lost 6 bases, J lost 4 bases, and 9 bases lay in between. The CDR3 is 13 residues long. DNA of the CDR3: TGTGCCAGCAGCCAACGGGTCACCGGGGAGCTGTTTTTT. Translating it yields CASSQRVTGELFF.

A few counts support this clonotype. The CDR3 DNA is TGCAGTGCTTCCACGACAGGGGGCTCTGAAGCTTTCTTT. This codes for CSASTTGGSEAFF. The rearrangement joins TRBV20-1 to TRBJ1-1; 10 nucleotides match TRBD1. This CDR3 has 13 amino acids. From germline, CDR1 is DFQATT and CDR2 SNEGSKA (reference sequence). V lost 5 bases, J lost 6 bases, and 6 bases stayed unmatched.

This chain connects TRBV12-5 to TRBJ1-1; D perhaps matches TRBD1 (5 bases). V lost 5 bases to trimming and J lost 1 base, with 14 bases between them. The CDR3 extends over 15 amino acids. CDR1 is LGHNT and CDR2 is FRNRAP in the germline V gene. CDR3 protein: CASGPGDGRNTEAFF. For the CDR3, the DNA is TGTGCTAGTGGTCCGGGGGACGGAAGGAACACTGAAGCTTTCTTT.

The chain joins TRBV5-5 to TRBJ2-7; D not certain. Germline values: CDR1 SGHKS, CDR2 YYEKEE (reference sequence). V was clipped by 5 bases and J by 0 bases, with 9 bases between them. CDR3 length equals 13 residues. This CDR3 reads CASSSSTSYEQYF. The CDR3 bases are TGTGCCAGCAGTTCGAGTACCTCCTACGAGCAGTACTTC.

The genes are TRBV9 and TRBJ2-7; perhaps TRBD2 as D (5 bases). Germline V lookup: CDR1 SGDLS, CDR2 YYNGEE. V dropped 4 bases and J dropped 5 bases, with 13 bases sitting between them. The CDR3 sequence is 13 residues long. CDR3 DNA: TGTGCCAGCAGCTTCACCCCCGGGGACGAGCAGTACTTC. It specifies CASSFTPGDEQYF.

This clonotype showed up many times. The V gene is TRBV20-1, the J gene TRBJ1-2; tentative D call: TRBD1 (6 bases). Trimming took off 6 bases at V and 8 bases at J, with 19 bases between the two ends. The CDR3 is made up of 13 amino acids. The germline V gene has CDR1 DFQATT and CDR2 SNEGSKA (reference sequence). CDR3 protein: CSATVDGGGGYTF. The CDR3, as DNA: TGCAGTGCGACCGTGGACGGTGGGGGCGGCTACACCTTC.

This clonotype came up a few times. CDR3 coding DNA: TGCAGTGCTAGATTGCCAGGGTCACGCGTAACAGATACGCAGTATTTT. Translating gives CSARLPGSRVTDTQYF. The chain has TRBV20-1 and TRBJ2-3, with a weak D call TRBD1 (5 bases). The length of the CDR3 is 16 residues. Germline lookup yields CDR1 DFQATT and CDR2 SNEGSKA (reference sequence). The V and J ends lost 2 bases and 3 bases respectively, with 18 bases between them.

The rearrangement uses TRBV4-1 and TRBJ2-1; 7 nucleotides agree with TRBD2. Trimming removed 1 base from V and 7 bases from J; junction bases left unmatched: 16. CDR3 length: 18 amino acids. CDR1 is MGHRA and CDR2 is YSYEKL in the germline V gene. This CDR3 reads CASSQGSQGGRAKNEQFF. The CDR3 DNA reads TGCGCCAGCAGCCAAGGGAGTCAGGGAGGGAGGGCCAAAAATGAGCAGTTCTTC.

This clonotype occurred a few times. This chain connects TRBV10-3 to TRBJ2-5; TRBD1 or TRBD2 may be the D gene (6 bases each). V lost 10 bases, J lost 5 bases, and 23 bases lay in between. Germline V gives CDR1 ENHRY, CDR2 SYGVKD. This CDR3 contains 15 residues. In DNA, the CDR3 is TGTGCCAACTCTCCCCCCATTGGGGGGCGGGAGACCCAGTACTTC. Its protein is CANSPPIGGRETQYF.